Detailed here is one TCR beta chain. This clonotype came up a few times. The antigen this receptor binds is unknown. Base qualities are not at hand, and no much larger clone is one base apart. The library was generated by PCR. The instrument was an Illumina HiSeq 2500. TCR libraries were prepared with molecular barcoding, using unique molecular identifiers to normalize TCRbeta repertoire quantification. The public reads were run again by TCRdb, first through fastp at Q25 and then through MiXCR, and only productive beta chains were kept. A single entry per CDR3 protein holds the most common genes and DNA from its merged rows. The sample table records fewer than 1 million distinct CDR3 sequences; about 16% of these occur just once. The ten largest clones represent 5% of the sample. These data originate in a study of T-cell reconstitution after alpha-beta-depleted transplantation in children (TCRdb year 2016). Turning to the overall study: Using TCR repertoire profiling, the study quantitatively followed how T-cell immune reconstitution unfolded in children after TCRalphabeta/CD19-depleted allogeneic hematopoietic cell transplantation. Overall study results and their limits: The frequencies of hyperexpanded clones fell over the following months, and after one year, T-cell counts and TCRbeta diversity were mostly attributed to newly produced T cells. In some patients, the high TCRbeta diversity seen at day 60 was put down to recipient T cells and intrathymic progenitors that had survived conditioning. Apparently early alphabetaT-cell count recovery about two months after transplant reportedly relied on only several hundred rapidly expanded clones derived from non-depleted graft cells.

Taken with the paper, the label for treatment or condition translates to: allogeneic hematopoietic cell transplantation with graft depleted of TCRalphabeta T cells and CD19 B cells. The transplant recipients were children given TCRalphabeta/CD19-depleted allogeneic hematopoietic cell grafts. The V end loses 2 bases and the J end loses 5 bases, and a stretch of 16 bases separates them. The germline V gene specifies SGHRS as CDR1 and YFSETQ as CDR2. The CDR3 holds 16 amino acids from the cysteine to the phenylalanine. Only CDR3 DNA remains: 48 bases, in frame from the first base. The chain joins TRBV5-1 to TRBJ1-4; the D segment could be TRBD1, given 5 matching bases. Sequencing was performed on PBMCs, mostly from graft donor cells, taken 360 days after TCRalphabeta/CD19-depleted stem cell transplant. The TCR originated in a male patient younger than 18 who had a stem cell transplant for acute lymphoblastic leukemia, so the T cells may come from the graft donor. The nucleotide sequence reads TGCGCCAGCAGCTTAGACGGGCAGGGCAGAAATGAAAAACTGTTTTTT. This gives the protein CASSLDGQGRNEKLFF.